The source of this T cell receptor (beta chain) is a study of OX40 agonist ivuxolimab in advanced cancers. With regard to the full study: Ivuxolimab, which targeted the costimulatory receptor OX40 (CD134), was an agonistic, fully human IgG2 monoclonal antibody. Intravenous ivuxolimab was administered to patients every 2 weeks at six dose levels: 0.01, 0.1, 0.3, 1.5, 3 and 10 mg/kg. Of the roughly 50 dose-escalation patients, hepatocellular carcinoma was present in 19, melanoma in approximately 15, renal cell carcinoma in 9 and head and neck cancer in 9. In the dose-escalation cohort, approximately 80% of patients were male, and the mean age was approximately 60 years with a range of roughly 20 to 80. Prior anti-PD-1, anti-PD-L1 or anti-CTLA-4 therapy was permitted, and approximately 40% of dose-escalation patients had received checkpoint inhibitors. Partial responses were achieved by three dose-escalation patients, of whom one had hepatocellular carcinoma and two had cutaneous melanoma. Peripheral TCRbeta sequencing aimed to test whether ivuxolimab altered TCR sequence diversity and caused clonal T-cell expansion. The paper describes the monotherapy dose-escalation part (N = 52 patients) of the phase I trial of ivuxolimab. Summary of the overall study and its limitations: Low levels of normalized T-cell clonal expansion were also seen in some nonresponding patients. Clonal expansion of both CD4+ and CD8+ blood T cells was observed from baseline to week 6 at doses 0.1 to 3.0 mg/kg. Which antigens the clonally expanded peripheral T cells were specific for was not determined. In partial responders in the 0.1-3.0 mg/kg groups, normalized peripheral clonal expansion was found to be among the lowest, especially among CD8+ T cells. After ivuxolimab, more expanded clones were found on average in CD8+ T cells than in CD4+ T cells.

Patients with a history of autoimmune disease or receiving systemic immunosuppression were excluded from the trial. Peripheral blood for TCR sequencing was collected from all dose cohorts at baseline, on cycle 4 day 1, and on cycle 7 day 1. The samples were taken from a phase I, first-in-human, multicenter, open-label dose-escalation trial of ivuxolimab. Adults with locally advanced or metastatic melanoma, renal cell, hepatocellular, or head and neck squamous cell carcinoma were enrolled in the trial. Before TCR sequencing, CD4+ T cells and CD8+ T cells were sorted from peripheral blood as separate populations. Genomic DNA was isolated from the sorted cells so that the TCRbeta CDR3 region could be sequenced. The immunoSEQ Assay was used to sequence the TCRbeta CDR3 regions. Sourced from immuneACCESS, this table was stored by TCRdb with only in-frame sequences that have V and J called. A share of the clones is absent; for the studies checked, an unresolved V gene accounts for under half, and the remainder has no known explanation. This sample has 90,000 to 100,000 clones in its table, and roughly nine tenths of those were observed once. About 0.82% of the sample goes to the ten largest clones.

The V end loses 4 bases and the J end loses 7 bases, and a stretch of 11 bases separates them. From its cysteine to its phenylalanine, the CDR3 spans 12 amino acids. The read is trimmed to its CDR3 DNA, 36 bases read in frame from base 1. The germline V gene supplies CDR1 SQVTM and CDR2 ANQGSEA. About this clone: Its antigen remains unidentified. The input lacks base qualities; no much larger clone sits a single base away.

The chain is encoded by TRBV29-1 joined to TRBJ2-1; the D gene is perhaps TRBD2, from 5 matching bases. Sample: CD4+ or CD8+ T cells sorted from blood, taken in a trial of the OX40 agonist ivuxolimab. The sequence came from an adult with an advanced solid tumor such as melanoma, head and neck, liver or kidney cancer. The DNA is TGCAGCGTTGTAATTACGGGGAATGAGCAGTTCTTC. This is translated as CSVVITGNEQFF.